What follows describes a single T cell receptor beta chain. Its antigen is still unknown. The CDR3 covers 15 residues. Between the trimmed V and J ends, which lost 0 bases and 7 bases, there was a span of 12 bases. Germline V CDR1 and CDR2: SGHTA, FQGNSA. The sample is drawn from a study of CD4+ T cells in melanoma. Sequencing was performed with immunoSEQ multiplex PCR; in TCRdb, only in-frame clones are kept and a portion is missing. The sample contains some 120,000 clones, about nine tenths of which appear only once. The study, taken as a whole, reports: Neoantigen-specific CD4+ T cells in melanoma reportedly had diverse differentiation states. A reported correlation linked neoantigen-specific CD4+ T cells to CD8+, macrophage and B cell function.

The J gene is TRBJ1-4, the V gene TRBV7-2; possible D gene TRBD1, 6 bases. The receptor comes from a human donor with melanoma. The specimen was peripheral blood. In DNA, the CDR3 is TGTGCCAGCAGCTTAGCGGGGGCGGGAGGTGAAAAACTGTTTTTT. Translating it yields CASSLAGAGGEKLFF.